This entry is about one T cell receptor (beta chain). Produced via immunoSEQ multiplex PCR; TCRdb's table is partial and in-frame only. The repertoire holds roughly 80,000 clones, with roughly 84% as singletons. The CDR3 extends over 16 amino acids. Trimming left V 0 bases short and J 4 bases short, with 15 bases between. Germline values: CDR1 MGHRA, CDR2 YSYEKL. This record belongs to a study of control samples from healthy donors and cancer patients. This chain links TRBV4-1 with TRBJ1-1; a possible D gene is TRBD1 (6 bases). The clonotype originates from a woman aged 45 to 65 in good health. Specimen: blood. DNA of the CDR3: TGCGCCAGCAGCCAAGATTATGGCAGGGGCATCACTGAAGCTTTCTTT. Residues: CASSQDYGRGITEAFF.